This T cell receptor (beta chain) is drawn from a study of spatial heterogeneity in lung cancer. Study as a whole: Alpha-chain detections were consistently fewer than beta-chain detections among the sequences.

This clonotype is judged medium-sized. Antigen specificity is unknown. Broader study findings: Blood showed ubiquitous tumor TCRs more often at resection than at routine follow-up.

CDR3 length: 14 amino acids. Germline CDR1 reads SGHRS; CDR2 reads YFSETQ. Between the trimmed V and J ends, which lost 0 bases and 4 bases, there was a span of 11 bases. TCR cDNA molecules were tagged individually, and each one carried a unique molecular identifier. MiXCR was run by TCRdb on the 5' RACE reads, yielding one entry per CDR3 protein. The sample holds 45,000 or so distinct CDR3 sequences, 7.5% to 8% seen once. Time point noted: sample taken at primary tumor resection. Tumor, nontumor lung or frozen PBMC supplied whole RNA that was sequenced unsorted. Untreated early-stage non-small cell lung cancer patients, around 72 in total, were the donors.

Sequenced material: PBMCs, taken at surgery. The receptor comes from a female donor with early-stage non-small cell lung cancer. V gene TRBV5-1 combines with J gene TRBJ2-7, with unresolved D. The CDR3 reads CASSLAPTGYEQYF. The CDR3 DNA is TGCGCCAGCAGCTTGGCCCCCACCGGATACGAGCAGTACTTC.